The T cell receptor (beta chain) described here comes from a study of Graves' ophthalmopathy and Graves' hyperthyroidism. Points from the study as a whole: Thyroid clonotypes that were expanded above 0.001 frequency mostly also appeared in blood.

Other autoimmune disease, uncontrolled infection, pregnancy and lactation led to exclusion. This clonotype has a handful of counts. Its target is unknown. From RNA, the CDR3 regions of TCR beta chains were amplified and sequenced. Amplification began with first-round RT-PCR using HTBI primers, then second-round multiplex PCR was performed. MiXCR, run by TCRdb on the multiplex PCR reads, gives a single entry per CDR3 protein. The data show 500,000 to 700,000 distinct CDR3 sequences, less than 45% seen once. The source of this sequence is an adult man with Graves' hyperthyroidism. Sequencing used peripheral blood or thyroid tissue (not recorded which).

The DNA of the CDR3 is TGTGCCAGCAGTTTAGGCGGGGGGCCACAATACTTC. Amino acid sequence: CASSLGGGPQYF. The V call is TRBV5-4, the J call TRBJ2-7; 8 nucleotides line up with TRBD2. Per the germline V gene, CDR1 is SGHNT and CDR2 is YYREEE (reference sequence). The CDR3 has 12 amino acids. Trimming at V came to 5 bases and at J to 13 bases, leaving 11 bases not matched to a gene.